The table lists the clone carrying this T cell receptor beta chain with a few counts. As processed by the authors: Reference gene primer amplification yielded estimated nucleated cell counts. TCRdb's table, derived via immunoSEQ multiplex PCR, lists solely in-frame clones and lacks some. The DNA gave D and trimming, while V, J and clone size come from that table. This sample has 110,000 or so clones; about 83% occur once, and the top ten carry about 2%. V dropped 4 bases and J dropped 1; count of bases not matched to a gene: 2. This CDR3 contains 13 residues. Germline assignment: CDR1 GTSNPN and CDR2 SVGIG (reference sequence). The data derive from a study of blood T cell repertoires in COVID-19. Turning to the study itself: COVID-19 samples collected from the United States, Italy and Spain covered acute and convalescent phases. T cells, B-cell-depleted T cells, or PBMCs supplied cDNA or gDNA.

The V and J genes are TRBV30 and TRBJ1-1, with TRBD1 matching over 8 bases. The receptor comes from a woman in her fifties or sixties with acute or convalescent COVID-19. Sequencing input: peripheral blood. The CDR3 DNA is TGTGCCTGGACAGGGGGCTGGAACACTGAAGCTTTCTTT. This gives the protein CAWTGGWNTEAFF.